The clone carrying this T cell receptor (beta chain) was seen a few times. Its antigen is not known. Germline-derived CDR1 and CDR2 are DFQATT and SNEGSKA (reference sequence). Trimming took 5 bases from V and 10 from J; bases not matched to a gene: 6. CDR3 length equals 13 residues. This entry is derived from a study of human T cells and chemical hapten exposure. Study outcomes and limitations: Compared with pre-sensitization or healthy control sets, expanded TCRs clustered more.

One entry per CDR3 protein, called by TCRdb with MiXCR from the RACE reads. This sample has around 99,000 distinct CDR3 sequences, with roughly 10% found just once. Time point meaning: patch test 2, 6 weeks after DPC sensitization. Treatment described: therapeutic diphenylcyclopropenone sensitization with weekly scalp DPC. Donors, patients with alopecia ranging from 18 to 70 years old and judged suitable for DPC, provided samples. This clonotype was obtained from a woman aged 40 to 55 with alopecia areata. Some clones in this sample may be carry-over from other donors' samples. The specimen was whole blood, collected in connection with sensitization to the hapten diphenylcyclopropenone (DPC). This chain joins TRBV20-1 and TRBJ1-6, with 9 bases matching TRBD1. CDR3 in amino acids: CSAPGTGLSPLHF. The CDR3 DNA is TGCAGTGCTCCCGGGACAGGGTTATCACCCCTCCACTTT.